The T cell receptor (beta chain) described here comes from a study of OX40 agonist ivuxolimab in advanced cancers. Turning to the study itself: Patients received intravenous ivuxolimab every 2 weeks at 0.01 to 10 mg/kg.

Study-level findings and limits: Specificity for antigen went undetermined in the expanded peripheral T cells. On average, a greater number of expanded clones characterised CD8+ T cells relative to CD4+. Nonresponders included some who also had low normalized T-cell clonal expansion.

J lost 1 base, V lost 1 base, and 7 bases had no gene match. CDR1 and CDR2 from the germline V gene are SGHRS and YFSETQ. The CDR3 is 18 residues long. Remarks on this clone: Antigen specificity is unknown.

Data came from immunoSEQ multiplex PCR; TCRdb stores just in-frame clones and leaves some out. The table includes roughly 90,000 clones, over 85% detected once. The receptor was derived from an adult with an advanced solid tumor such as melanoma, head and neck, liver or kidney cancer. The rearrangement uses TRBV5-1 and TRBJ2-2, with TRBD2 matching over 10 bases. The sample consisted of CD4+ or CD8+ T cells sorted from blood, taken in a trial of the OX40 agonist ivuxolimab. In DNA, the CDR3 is TGCGCCAGCAGCTTGTCTCTTAGCGGGGGGAAGAACACCGGGGAGCTGTTTTTT. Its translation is CASSLSLSGGKNTGELFF.